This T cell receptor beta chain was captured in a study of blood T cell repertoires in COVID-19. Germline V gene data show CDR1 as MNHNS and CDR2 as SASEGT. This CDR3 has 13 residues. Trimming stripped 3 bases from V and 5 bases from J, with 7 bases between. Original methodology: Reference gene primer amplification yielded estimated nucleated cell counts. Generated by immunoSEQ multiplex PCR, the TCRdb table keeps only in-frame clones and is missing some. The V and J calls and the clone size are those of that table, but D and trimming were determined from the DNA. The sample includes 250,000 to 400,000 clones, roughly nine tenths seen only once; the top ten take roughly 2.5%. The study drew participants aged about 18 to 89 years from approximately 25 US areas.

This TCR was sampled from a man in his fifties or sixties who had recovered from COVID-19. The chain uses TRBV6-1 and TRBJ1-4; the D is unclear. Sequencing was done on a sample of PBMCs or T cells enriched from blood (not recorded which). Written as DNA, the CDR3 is TGTGCCAGCAGTGACGGGATCAATGAAAAACTGTTTTTT. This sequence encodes CASSDGINEKLFF.